This T cell receptor (beta chain) was sequenced for a study of cytomegalovirus exposure and HLA in healthy donors. Study-level points and caveats: Immune exposure data for these donors was limited to CMV serostatus. An Asian-associated ancestry cluster reportedly showed fewer N-insertions than the approximately 600-donor mean in a later analysis. In a later analysis, HLA-associated TCR beta chains were more clonally expanded than equally common others.

Remarks on this clone: Its antigen is not identified.

The PCR contained 60 Vbeta and 13 Jbeta primers. Assay: immunoSEQ multiplex PCR; the TCRdb copy retains only in-frame clones and omits some. The top ten clones hold about 9.3% of a sample with 35,000 or so clones, 81% of them seen once. The V gene's germline CDR1 is SGHTA and CDR2 FQGNSA. The CDR3 has 14 amino acids. V shed 2 bases and J shed 2 bases, with 7 bases lying between them. The sample consisted of PBMCs. The TCR sequence derives from a woman aged 40 to 50 in good health and CMV-seronegative. This chain connects TRBV7-2 to TRBJ1-5, with D unclear. CDR3 amino acids: CASSLKAGNQPQHF. CDR3 in DNA: TGTGCCAGCAGCTTAAAAGCGGGCAATCAGCCCCAGCATTTT.